Below are 27 T cell receptor beta chains sequenced from a single sample in a study of T cell changes during pregnancy in multiple sclerosis. Generated by immunoSEQ multiplex PCR, the TCRdb table keeps only in-frame clones and is missing some. The table records about 86,000 clones, less than 95% of them present only once. The starting material was peripheral blood, obtained in the first trimester of pregnancy. The receptors stem from a female donor in good health, enrolled as a control in a pregnancy study.

The chain joins TRBV11-1 to TRBJ2-2; D possibly corresponds to TRBD1 (6 bases). The CDR3 is 15 amino acids. CDR1 is SGHAT and CDR2 is FQDESV in the germline V gene (reference sequence). V was pared by 3 bases and J by 3 bases, with 11 bases between. CDR3 sequence reads: CASSFATGYTGELFF. The CDR3 nucleotides are TGTGCCAGCAGCTTTGCGACAGGCTACACCGGGGAGCTGTTTTTT.

The sample holds one count of this clone. This sequence joins TRBV19 and TRBJ2-2; D gene ambiguous. Germline V CDR1 and CDR2: LNHDA, SQIVND (reference sequence). This CDR3 has 13 residues. The V end was cut by 9 bases, the J end by 0 bases, with 8 bases between. CDR3 region: CASGLTNTGELFF. The CDR3 region has the DNA TGTGCCAGCGGTCTAACGAACACCGGGGAGCTGTTTTTT.

V and J are TRBV9 and TRBJ2-1, with TRBD1 identical over 8 bases. Losses at the gene ends were 3 bases for V and 6 bases for J; bases not matched to a gene: 8. This CDR3 has 15 amino acids. Germline V gene data show CDR1 as SGDLS and CDR2 as YYNGEE. CDR3 nucleotide sequence: TGTGCCAGCAGCGCTTTGACAGGGGTTGTCAATGAGCAGTTCTTC. Protein sequence: CASSALTGVVNEQFF.

The table lists this clone with a few counts. The V and J genes are TRBV2 and TRBJ1-5; D not certain. The CDR3 contains 13 residues. The V end lost 6 bases, the J end lost 0 bases, and 6 bases lay between the germline ends. Germline V gene data show CDR1 as SNHLY and CDR2 as FYNNEI. CDR3 bases: TGTGCCAGCAGGACTTATAGCAATCAGCCCCAGCATTTT. It codes for CASRTYSNQPQHF.

This clone came up once. This chain uses TRBV6-6 with TRBJ1-5; possibly TRBD1 for D (6 bases). V lost 2 bases to trimming and J lost 3 bases, with 8 bases between them. There are 14 residues in the CDR3. Germline V gene data show CDR1 as MNHNY and CDR2 as SVGAGI (reference sequence). Here the CDR3 reads CASSYGGFNQPQHF. CDR3 coding DNA: TGTGCCAGCAGTTACGGGGGCTTCAATCAGCCCCAGCATTTT.

The chain carries TRBV7-2 and TRBJ2-2; 7 nucleotides match TRBD2. CDR1 and CDR2 (germline): SGHTA, FQGNSA. The trim removed 2 bases at V and 4 bases at J, leaving 7 bases unmatched. The CDR3 is 16 amino acids. The chain's CDR3 is CASSLIWRGSTGELFF. DNA of the CDR3: TGTGCCAGCAGCTTAATCTGGCGGGGGAGCACCGGGGAGCTGTTTTTT.

The J gene is TRBJ1-2, the V gene TRBV6-5; D might be TRBD1 (6 bases). The germline V gene encodes CDR1 MNHEY and CDR2 SVGAGI. Trimming took off 0 bases at V and 7 bases at J, with 12 bases between the two ends. CDR3 length: 14 amino acids. For the CDR3, the DNA is TGTGCCAGCAGTTACTCGGACAGAAGGGGTGGCTACACCTTC. Amino acid sequence: CASSYSDRRGGYTF.

The rearrangement joins TRBV6-1 to TRBJ1-1, with a weak D call TRBD1 (5 bases). V was cut by 1 base and J by 4 bases, with 7 bases left in between. This CDR3 is built from 13 residues. Germline V CDR1 and CDR2: MNHNS, SASEGT. The CDR3 reads CASSEDRSTEAFF. As DNA, the CDR3 is TGTGCCAGCAGTGAAGACAGGTCCACTGAAGCTTTCTTT.

The gene calls are TRBV9 and TRBJ2-3; TRBD2 aligns across 8 bases. This CDR3 is 15 amino acids long. Germline V gene lookup returns CDR1 SGDLS and CDR2 YYNGEE. The junction had 10 bases not matched to a gene; V was cut back by 5 bases and J by 5 bases. This CDR3 is CASRTSGGPRDTQYF. CDR3 nucleotides: TGTGCCAGCAGGACTTCGGGGGGGCCTCGAGATACGCAGTATTTT.

The gene calls are TRBV10-3 and TRBJ1-3; perhaps TRBD1 as D (5 bases). CDR1 and CDR2 from the germline V gene are ENHRY and SYGVKD. V was cut by 6 bases and J by 7 bases, with 16 bases left in between. This CDR3 spans 14 amino acids. CDR3 region: CAISPDKEGNTIYF. The CDR3 DNA is TGTGCCATCAGCCCGGACAAGGAGGGGAACACCATATATTTT.

The chain is built from TRBV19 and TRBJ1-5, with 7 nucleotides matching TRBD1. The CDR3 length is 15 residues. CDR1 and CDR2 from the germline V gene are LNHDA and SQIVND (reference sequence). Losses at the gene ends were 7 bases for V and 6 bases for J; bases not matched to a gene: 12. The CDR3 DNA follows: TGTGCCAGTAAGCCCCGGGACAGACTTTTTCAGCCCCAGCATTTT. Translation: CASKPRDRLFQPQHF.

The chain carries TRBV25-1 and TRBJ1-6; the match to TRBD1 covers 9 bases. The CDR3 is 15 amino acids. CDR1 MGHDK and CDR2 SYGVNS come from the germline V gene. V shed 8 bases and J 9 bases; nucleotides not matched to a gene: 11. The CDR3 bases are TGTGCCAGCCGAGAGACAGGGGGTGGAAGTTCACCCCTCCACTTT. Translated: CASRETGGGSSPLHF.

This sequence joins TRBV5-1 and TRBJ2-7, with TRBD1 matching over 10 bases. This CDR3 spans 15 amino acids. V lost 4 bases, J lost 6 bases, and 10 bases stayed unmatched. Germline V gene data show CDR1 as SGHRS and CDR2 as YFSETQ. The CDR3 loop reads CASSVTGTGVREQYF. CDR3 sequence (DNA): TGCGCCAGCAGCGTAACCGGGACAGGGGTTCGCGAGCAGTACTTC.

The sample holds one count of this clone. The chain's CDR3 is CASSLTPRGGAYEQYF. The DNA for the CDR3 is TGTGCCAGCAGCTTAACCCCCCGGGGGGGAGCCTACGAGCAGTACTTC. V usage is TRBV11-2 and J usage is TRBJ2-7, with 8 bases lining up with TRBD2. Germline CDR1 is SGHAT and CDR2 is FQNNGV. This CDR3 has 16 residues. J gave up 2 bases and V 2 bases, and 8 bases lay outside the gene matches.

The chain couples TRBV5-6 to TRBJ2-3; 8 bases are a match to TRBD2. Trimming took 0 bases from V and 7 from J; bases not matched to a gene: 7. Per germline, CDR1 SGHDT and CDR2 YYEEEE. This CDR3 is built from 15 residues. CDR3 loop: CASSLGAGGGNTQYF. As DNA, the CDR3 is TGTGCCAGCAGCTTGGGGGCGGGGGGAGGAAATACGCAGTATTTT.

This clone has just a few counts. This chain joins TRBV29-1 and TRBJ1-4; 9 bases are a match to TRBD1. Germline V CDR1 and CDR2: SQVTM, ANQGSEA. V gave up 4 bases and J gave up 8 bases; unmatched junction bases: 5. The CDR3 length is 13 residues. CDR3 DNA sequence: TGCAGCGTTGTGGGACAGGGTAGGGAAAAACTGTTTTTT. Translation: CSVVGQGREKLFF.

The V call is TRBV13, the J call TRBJ1-4; the D is unclear. The V gene's germline CDR1 is PRHDT and CDR2 FYEKMQ (reference sequence). Trimming shortened V by 5 bases and J by 3 bases, and 16 bases separated the two germline ends. The CDR3 runs 16 residues. CDR3 DNA sequence: TGTGCCAGCAGCACACGCGAGGGAAAAGCTAATGAAAAACTGTTTTTT. As protein: CASSTREGKANEKLFF.

The chain couples TRBV7-8 to TRBJ2-2, with 12 nucleotides matching TRBD1. Unmatched junction bases numbered 11, after V lost 8 bases and J lost 4 bases. The germline V gene encodes CDR1 SGHVS and CDR2 FQNEAQ. The CDR3 is made up of 17 amino acids. The CDR3 here is CASERTGTGGSTGELFF. The DNA of the CDR3 is TGTGCCAGCGAACGTACCGGGACAGGGGGCAGCACCGGGGAGCTGTTTTTT. Full variable domain (rest looked up from reference TRBV7-8 and TRBJ2-2): GAGVSQSPRYKVAKRGQDVALRCDPISGHVSLFWYQQALGQGPEFLTYFQNEAQLDKSGLPSDRFFAERPEGSVSTLKIQRTQQEDSAVYLCASERTGTGGSTGELFFGEGSRLTVL.

The chain links TRBV15 to TRBJ2-7; the match to TRBD2 covers 8 bases. The V gene end was trimmed by 5 bases and the J gene end by 3 bases; junction bases not matched to a gene: 3. CDR1 is LNHNV, CDR2 YYDKDF, per germline (reference sequence). The CDR3 spans 13 residues. The CDR3 coding sequence is TGTGCCACCAGCCTGCGGGGGGACTACGAGCAGTACTTC. Encoded protein: CATSLRGDYEQYF.

The chain couples TRBV9 to TRBJ1-1; the match to TRBD1 covers 7 bases. The CDR3 runs 14 residues. V was clipped by 3 bases and J by 4 bases; unmatched bases: 6. CDR1 and CDR2 (germline): SGDLS, YYNGEE. The CDR3 loop reads CASSDLRGITEAFF. CDR3 DNA sequence: TGTGCCAGCAGCGACCTCAGGGGGATCACTGAAGCTTTCTTT.

The gene calls are TRBV11-2 and TRBJ1-1, with 7 bases aligning to TRBD1. The CDR3 is 16 amino acids. Germline CDR1 reads SGHAT; CDR2 reads FQNNGV. The junction had 12 bases not matched to a gene; V was cut back by 1 base and J by 7 bases. As DNA, the CDR3 is TGTGCCAGCAGCTTAGGTCCGGGGACAGCTGAGATTGAAGCTTTCTTT. Translated: CASSLGPGTAEIEAFF.

The chain carries TRBV5-1 and TRBJ1-2, with 8 bases matching TRBD1. Germline assignment: CDR1 SGHRS and CDR2 YFSETQ. J gave up 2 bases and V 4 bases, and 7 bases lay outside the gene matches. The CDR3 is 15 amino acids. The CDR3 protein is CASSIDRGPNYGYTF. CDR3 sequence (DNA): TGCGCCAGCAGCATTGACAGGGGTCCGAACTATGGCTACACCTTC.

The chain recombines TRBV11-2 with TRBJ2-5; 11 nucleotides align to TRBD1. Germline V gene sequence: CDR1 SGHAT, CDR2 FQNNGV. The V segment lost 5 bases and the J segment 4 bases; nucleotides outside the gene matches: 9. This CDR3 contains 16 residues. The DNA of the CDR3 is TGTGCCAGCAGCCCTGGCGGACAGGGGGCCCGAGAGACCCAGTACTTC. It codes for CASSPGGQGARETQYF.

The V call is TRBV5-4, the J call TRBJ1-2, with D perhaps matching TRBD1 (5 bases). The germline CDR1 and CDR2 sequences are SGHNT and YYREEE (reference sequence). V gave up 4 bases and J gave up 1 base, with 14 bases separating them. There are 15 residues in the CDR3. The chain's CDR3 is CASSNWGENNYGYTF. The CDR3 nucleotides are TGTGCCAGCAGCAATTGGGGGGAAAATAACTATGGCTACACCTTC.

In its sample, this clone was seen once. The V and J genes are TRBV18 and TRBJ1-3; D is unresolved. V lost 5 bases and J 1 base, leaving 6 bases between the germline ends. The CDR3 length is 13 residues. The V gene's germline CDR1 is KGHSH and CDR2 LQKENI. The CDR3 DNA sequence: TGTGCCAGCTCAGACACGTCTGGAAACACCATATATTTT. It translates to CASSDTSGNTIYF. Together with reference TRBV18 and TRBJ1-3, the CDR3 gives the full variable domain: NAGVMQNPRHLVRRRGQEARLRCSPMKGHSHVYWYRQLPEEGLKFMVYLQKENIIDESGMPKERFSAEFPKEGPSILRIQQVVRGDSAAYFCASSDTSGNTIYFGEGSWLTVV.

This rearrangement joins TRBV6-5 to TRBJ1-2, with TRBD1 matching over 7 bases. Germline V gene lookup returns CDR1 MNHEY and CDR2 SVGAGI. Unmatched junction bases numbered 8, after V lost 5 bases and J lost 2 bases. There are 15 residues in the CDR3. CDR3 sequence: CASSNWPTGNYGYTF. The CDR3 DNA is TGTGCCAGCAGTAATTGGCCGACAGGGAACTATGGCTACACCTTC.

The chain employs TRBV7-9 and TRBJ1-4; D is unresolved. The CDR3 extends over 13 amino acids. V dropped 8 bases and J dropped 2 bases, with 9 bases sitting between them. Germline loops: CDR1 SEHNR, CDR2 FQNEAQ (reference sequence). Here the CDR3 DNA reads TGTGCCAGCCGCCGTCAGACTAATGAAAAACTGTTTTTT. Translating it yields CASRRQTNEKLFF. The complete variable domain, with remaining parts taken from reference TRBV7-9 and TRBJ1-4, reads DTGVSQNPRHKITKRGQNVTFRCDPISEHNRLYWYRQTLGQGPEFLTYFQNEAQLEKSRLLSDRFSAERPKGSFSTLEIQRTEQGDSAMYLCASRRQTNEKLFFGSGTQLSVL.